This T cell receptor (beta chain) emerged from a study of early T cells in non-severe SARS-CoV-2 infection. Whole-study context: Unsorted whole-blood RNA was sequenced in bulk, leaving chains unpaired.

The CDR3 spans 17 residues. V lost 1 base and J lost 0, with 10 bases in between. Germline lookup yields CDR1 SGHDN and CDR2 FVKESK. TCRdb re-called the 5' RACE reads with MiXCR, one entry per CDR3 protein. The sample includes 50,000 to 70,000 distinct CDR3 sequences, about 12% seen only once; the top ten take 4.4%. This clonotype appeared many times. Its target is not known. Study-level points and caveats: Clonotype matching in VDJdb favored anti-spike CD8 responses and did not capture private and CD4 specificities.

The chain combines TRBV14 with TRBJ1-6; the D is unclear. This receptor was taken from an adult who was a healthcare worker with PCR-confirmed SARS-CoV-2 infection or an uninfected control (not recorded which). Sequences were obtained from whole blood. The CDR3 reads CASSQGLGSSYNSPLHF. Here the CDR3 DNA reads TGTGCCAGCAGCCAAGGACTCGGGAGCTCCTATAATTCACCCCTCCACTTT.